This T cell receptor beta chain was documented in a study of shared T cell receptors in the human thymus. Produced via immunoSEQ multiplex PCR; TCRdb's table is partial and in-frame only. The sample contains 450,000 to 650,000 clones, 75% to 85% of which appear only once. Separately, the same data were catalogued under a study of human thymus T cells. That work states: The thymus was resected at corrective cardiac surgery. Overlap was high between thymic repertoires from unrelated individuals, as reported in related research.

Sequenced sample: thymocytes. The source of this sequence is a boy younger than two with a congenital heart defect.

The CDR3 nucleotides read TGTGCCAGCAGCTTAGGCCCCAGGACTACCCGACGCACAGATACGCAGTATTTT. The encoded protein is CASSLGPRTTRRTDTQYF. The chain links TRBV11-3 to TRBJ2-3, with D maybe TRBD2 (6 bases). Trimming left V 1 base short and J 1 base short, with 18 bases between. Germline CDR1 and CDR2: SGHNT and YENEEA. CDR3 size: 18 residues.